Shown below are 31 T cell receptor beta chains from a single sample sequenced in a study of T-cell reconstitution after alpha-beta-depleted transplantation in children. Preparing the TCRbeta library involved the use of unique molecular identifiers. Each CDR3 protein gets one entry after TCRdb re-called the PCR reads with MiXCR. The table records 700,000 to 950,000 distinct CDR3 sequences, 15% to 20% of them present only once. Sequenced here: PBMCs, mostly from graft donor cells, sampled 360 days after TCRalphabeta/CD19-depleted stem cell transplant. The receptors derive from a male patient aged 5 to 17 who had a stem cell transplant for acute lymphoblastic leukemia, so the T cells may come from the graft donor.

This clonotype was observed a handful of times. The chain uses TRBV7-2 and TRBJ2-3, with 9 bases lining up with TRBD2. Germline V gene sequence: CDR1 SGHTA, CDR2 FQGNSA. J was trimmed by 3 bases and V by 5 bases; bases with no gene match: 6. The CDR3 totals 15 residues. The CDR3 region has the DNA TGTGCCAGCAGCGTTCATAGCGGGAGAACAGATACGCAGTATTTT. Translating gives CASSVHSGRTDTQYF.

This clonotype turned up a few times. The rearrangement links TRBV4-1 to TRBJ2-7; 8 positions match TRBD2. With V trimmed by 4 bases and J by 0 bases, 8 bases remained unmatched. The CDR3 contains 16 residues. Germline loops: CDR1 MGHRA, CDR2 YSYEKL. CDR3 bases: TGCGCCAGCAGCCCCGAACCTAGCGGGTCCTCCTACGAGCAGTACTTC. This codes for CASSPEPSGSSYEQYF.

Comment on this clonotype: Compared with germline, one end of the junction differs, possibly owing to a read error. J is TRBJ2-2 and V is TRBV27; no reliable D call. Germline loops: CDR1 MNHEY, CDR2 SMNVEV (reference sequence). CDR3 length: 15 residues. This chain's CDR3 is CASSLSLEMSGELFF. Here the CDR3 DNA reads TGTGCCAGCAGTCTATCCCTAGAGATGTCCGGGGAGCTGTTTTTT.

This clonotype was found many times. The chain is built from TRBV12-3 or TRBV12-4 and TRBJ2-1, with D perhaps TRBD2 (5 bases). V lost 3 bases and J lost 9, with 9 bases in between. The CDR3 extends over 12 amino acids. The CDR3 DNA reads TGTGCCAGCAGTTTCCTTGAGGGTGAGCAGTTCTTC. As protein: CASSFLEGEQFF.

This clonotype turned up a few times. This chain uses TRBV4-2 with TRBJ2-7, with TRBD2 matching over 10 bases. J was trimmed by 7 bases and V by 0 bases; bases with no gene match: 12. Germline CDR1 is LGHNA and CDR2 is YNFKEQ. The CDR3 sequence is 17 residues long. CDR3 sequence: CASSQDRASGSIGEQYF. The DNA of the CDR3 is TGTGCCAGCAGCCAAGATAGGGCTAGCGGGAGTATAGGGGAGCAGTACTTC.

This clonotype came up a few times. It is unclear where the CDR3 begins or ends on the DNA, so no DNA is shown, and the CDR3 is as TCRdb lists it. The rearrangement joins TRBV7-5 to TRBJ2-2; the D call in the table, TRBD1, was not verified against the DNA. TRBV7-5 is a documented pseudogene. Inclusive of both ends, the CDR3 amounts to 19 amino acids. The CDR3 region is CISVSEAFLQGEDTGELFF.

This clonotype was counted at least ten times. The chain's CDR3 is CASSRTTAGELFF. Written as DNA, the CDR3 is TGCGCCAGCAGCCGGACTACCGCCGGGGAGCTGTTTTTT. This sequence joins TRBV5-1 and TRBJ2-2; TRBD2 is a possible D gene (6 bases). CDR3 length: 13 residues. Trimming pared 4 bases from V and 6 bases from J, leaving 10 bases between. Germline V gene data show CDR1 as SGHRS and CDR2 as YFSETQ.

This rearrangement joins TRBV20-1 to TRBJ1-1; tentative D call: TRBD1 (6 bases). The CDR3 is 13 amino acids. Trimming left V 6 bases short and J 5 bases short, with 16 bases between. Germline CDR1 and CDR2: DFQATT and SNEGSKA (reference sequence). The CDR3 loop is CSALHREGTEAFF. DNA for the CDR3: TGCAGTGCCCTCCACAGGGAGGGGACTGAAGCTTTCTTT.

Ten or more counts support this clonotype. The junction does not match germline at one end; this may be a read error. The chain recombines TRBV9 with TRBJ2-7; 14 bases are shared with TRBD2. CDR1 is SGDLS and CDR2 is YYNGEE in the germline V gene. This CDR3 spans 14 amino acids. CDR3 sequence: CASSDRLAGGPRGF. The CDR3 nucleotides read TGTGCCAGCAGCGACCGACTAGCGGGAGGGCCCCGAGGCTTC.

The chain employs TRBV7-2 and TRBJ2-2; 9 bases match TRBD1. Trimming removed 3 bases from V and 8 bases from J; junction bases left unmatched: 13. CDR3 size: 17 residues. In germline, CDR1 is SGHTA, CDR2 FQGNSA. CDR3 protein: CASSFGLGQGGAGELFF. The CDR3, as DNA: TGTGCCAGCAGCTTCGGCCTGGGACAGGGTGGAGCTGGGGAGCTGTTTTTT.

This clonotype has only a few counts. The chain recombines TRBV5-1 with TRBJ1-2; D unresolved. This CDR3 region has 12 residues. Germline loops: CDR1 SGHRS, CDR2 YFSETQ. V was pared by 4 bases and J by 5 bases, with 9 bases between. CDR3 DNA: TGCGCCAGCAGCGAAGGACTGTATGGCTACACCTTC. Protein product: CASSEGLYGYTF.

There are many counts of this clonotype. The gene calls are TRBV12-3 or TRBV12-4 and TRBJ2-3; no clear D. CDR3 length: 13 residues. V lost 3 bases, J lost 4 bases, and 8 bases lay in between. CDR3 nucleotide sequence: TGTGCCAGCAGTTTTTCGGACGCAGATACGCAGTATTTT. This translates into CASSFSDADTQYF.

The table lists this clonotype with a few counts. The CDR3 protein is CASTQMDRRVIGNTIYF. CDR3 DNA sequence: TGTGCCAGCACCCAGATGGACCGCAGGGTTATCGGGAACACCATATATTTT. V gene TRBV12-3 or TRBV12-4 combines with J gene TRBJ1-3; D may be TRBD1 (5 bases). The CDR3 contains 17 residues. V lost 7 bases and J lost 7, with 26 bases in between.

The table lists this clonotype with a few counts. CDR3 sequence reads: CSARGGRDRTNYGYTF. DNA for the CDR3: TGCAGTGCTAGAGGAGGCCGGGACAGGACTAACTATGGCTACACCTTC. The chain combines TRBV20-1 with TRBJ1-2; 8 bases agree with TRBD1. The CDR3 runs to 16 residues. CDR1 DFQATT and CDR2 SNEGSKA come from the germline V gene (reference sequence). With V trimmed by 1 base and J by 0 bases, 7 bases remained unmatched.

V and J are TRBV18 and TRBJ1-5; the D gene is possibly TRBD1 (6 bases). This CDR3 is built from 15 residues. Trimming removed 3 bases at V and 3 bases at J, with 12 bases between. Looked up from germline, CDR1 is KGHSH and CDR2 is LQKENI. Here the CDR3 reads CASSPGGLDNQPQHF. CDR3 DNA: TGTGCCAGCTCACCGGGGGGGCTGGACAATCAGCCCCAGCATTTT.

Ten or more counts support this clonotype. This chain uses TRBV5-1 with TRBJ1-1; no clear D. Per the germline V gene, CDR1 is SGHRS and CDR2 is YFSETQ. The CDR3 contains 14 residues. V was trimmed by 4 bases and J by 1 base, leaving 11 bases between them. The CDR3 DNA is TGCGCCAGCAGCCTCATGATTCGGAACACTGAAGCTTTCTTT. Translated, it gives CASSLMIRNTEAFF.

Many counts were recorded for this clonotype. V gene TRBV12-3 or TRBV12-4 combines with J gene TRBJ1-3; 7 nucleotides match TRBD1. The V segment lost 5 bases and the J segment 0 bases; nucleotides outside the gene matches: 4. The CDR3 has 15 residues. CDR3 DNA: TGTGCCAGCAGTCCTCGGACAGGCTCTGGAAACACCATATATTTT. As protein: CASSPRTGSGNTIYF.

The table lists this clonotype with a few counts. This chain joins TRBV6-5 and TRBJ2-2, with 7 bases lining up with TRBD1. CDR1 MNHEY and CDR2 SVGAGI come from the germline V gene. There are 14 residues in the CDR3. The ends lost 6 bases at V and 4 bases at J; junction bases unmatched: 5. The CDR3 protein is CASRLQGTTGELFF. The DNA for the CDR3 is TGTGCCAGCAGGTTACAGGGGACCACCGGGGAGCTGTTTTTT.

Many counts were recorded for this clonotype. The rearrangement links TRBV24-1 to TRBJ2-3; TRBD2 aligns across 7 bases. From germline, CDR1 is KGHDR and CDR2 SFDVKD. V lost 1 base and J lost 0; bases outside the gene matches: 9. The CDR3 spans 18 residues. CDR3: CATSDLMSAGVSTDTQYF. The CDR3 nucleotides are TGTGCCACCAGTGATTTAATGTCGGCGGGAGTCAGCACAGATACGCAGTATTTT.

As DNA, the CDR3 is TGCGCCAGCAGCGATTACTCGACCCTCTCCTACAATGAGCAGTTCTTC. This encodes CASSDYSTLSYNEQFF. V gene TRBV5-1 combines with J gene TRBJ2-1, with D uncertain. V was clipped by 4 bases and J by 0 bases, with 14 bases between them. The CDR3 length is 16 residues. The germline CDR1 and CDR2 sequences are SGHRS and YFSETQ.

This clonotype has just a few counts. The chain couples TRBV4-1 to TRBJ2-6; possible D gene TRBD1, 6 bases. This CDR3 contains 16 residues. V was pared by 1 base and J by 4 bases, with 11 bases between. CDR1 MGHRA and CDR2 YSYEKL come from the germline V gene. The CDR3 loop reads CASSQAWGLGANVLTF. The DNA for the CDR3 is TGCGCCAGCAGCCAAGCTTGGGGGCTGGGGGCCAACGTCCTGACTTTC.

The rearrangement joins TRBV5-1 to TRBJ2-4; weak D call: TRBD1 (5 bases). V gave up 4 bases and J gave up 0 bases, with 14 bases separating them. In germline, CDR1 is SGHRS, CDR2 YFSETQ. The CDR3 loop spans 16 amino acids. CDR3 DNA: TGCGCCAGCAGCACCGGACACCTACTAGCCAAAAACATTCAGTACTTC. It codes for CASSTGHLLAKNIQYF.

In its sample, this clonotype was seen a few times. V usage is TRBV5-1 and J usage is TRBJ2-1; 7 nucleotides align to TRBD2. Germline trimming cut 2 bases from V and 3 bases from J; bases unmatched to any gene: 8. This CDR3 region has 16 residues. Germline V gene data show CDR1 as SGHRS and CDR2 as YFSETQ. The CDR3 is CASSFTTGGLYNEQFF. The CDR3 coding sequence is TGCGCCAGCAGCTTTACAACGGGAGGTCTCTACAATGAGCAGTTCTTC.

The chain carries TRBV3-1 and TRBJ2-7; TRBD2 aligns across 9 bases. The CDR3 contains 16 residues. J lost 3 bases, V lost 1 base, and 7 bases had no gene match. Germline loops: CDR1 LGHDT, CDR2 YNNKEL (reference sequence). The CDR3 here is CASSQGAGGPYYEQYF. The CDR3 DNA is TGTGCCAGCAGCCAAGGAGCGGGAGGCCCTTACTACGAGCAGTACTTC.

As to this clonotype: The junction departs from the called germline gene at one end, perhaps through a read error. The chain has TRBV5-1 and TRBJ2-3; a weak D match, TRBD1 (6 bases). The length of the CDR3 is 12 residues. CDR1 SGHRS and CDR2 YFSETQ come from the germline V gene. Here the CDR3 DNA reads TGCGTCAGCAGTAAGAGGGGGAATACGCAGTATTTT. Protein product: CVSSKRGNTQYF. The full variable domain, in which reference TRBV5-1 and TRBJ2-3 provide the parts outside the CDR3, is KAGVTQTPRYLIKTRGQQVTLSCSPISGHRSVSWYQQTPGQGLQFLFEYFSETQRNKGNFPGRFSGRQFSNSRSEMNVSTLELGDSALYLCVSSKRGNTQYFGPGTRLTVL.

V usage is TRBV5-1 and J usage is TRBJ2-5; 11 positions agree with TRBD2. CDR1 and CDR2 from the germline V gene are SGHRS and YFSETQ. There are 16 residues in the CDR3. After removal of 4 bases from V and 1 base from J, the junction contained 6 bases not matched to a gene. The DNA of the CDR3 is TGCGCCAGCAGCCTTACTAGCGGGGGACCCCAAGAGACCCAGTACTTC. Protein: CASSLTSGGPQETQYF. The variable domain in full, completed from reference TRBV5-1 and TRBJ2-5, reads KAGVTQTPRYLIKTRGQQVTLSCSPISGHRSVSWYQQTPGQGLQFLFEYFSETQRNKGNFPGRFSGRQFSNSRSEMNVSTLELGDSALYLCASSLTSGGPQETQYFGPGTRLLVL.

This clonotype was observed a few times. The rearrangement joins TRBV18 to TRBJ1-1; D is possibly TRBD1 (6 bases). Looked up from germline, CDR1 is KGHSH and CDR2 is LQKENI. The CDR3 extends over 13 amino acids. V was pared by 3 bases and J by 6 bases, with 11 bases between. The CDR3 DNA reads as TGTGCCAGCTCACCCCGACAGGAGGCTGAAGCTTTCTTT. Encoded protein: CASSPRQEAEAFF. The whole variable domain, remainder taken from reference TRBV18 and TRBJ1-1, is NAGVMQNPRHLVRRRGQEARLRCSPMKGHSHVYWYRQLPEEGLKFMVYLQKENIIDESGMPKERFSAEFPKEGPSILRIQQVVRGDSAAYFCASSPRQEAEAFFGQGTRLTVV.

This clonotype was seen ten or more times. The chain links TRBV7-2 to TRBJ2-2, with 9 bases identical to TRBD1. Germline values: CDR1 SGHTA, CDR2 FQGNSA. Trimming removed 0 bases from V and 5 bases from J; junction bases left unmatched: 1. The CDR3 runs to 15 residues. For the CDR3, the DNA is TGTGCCAGCAGCTTAGCCGGGACAGGGACCGGGGAGCTGTTTTTT. Its protein is CASSLAGTGTGELFF.

This clonotype appeared a few times. This rearrangement joins TRBV4-2 to TRBJ2-5; D possibly corresponds to TRBD2 (7 bases). Germline values: CDR1 LGHNA, CDR2 YNFKEQ. V lost 2 bases and J 2 bases, leaving 12 bases between the germline ends. The CDR3 is 15 amino acids. The CDR3 DNA reads TGTGCCAGCAGCCAACTCAGGGGAGGGCAAGAGACCCAGTACTTC. Protein sequence: CASSQLRGGQETQYF.

This clonotype showed up just once. This chain links TRBV20-1 with TRBJ1-4; D not certain. V was trimmed by 6 bases and J by 3 bases, leaving 2 bases between them. This CDR3 is built from 10 residues. Germline-derived CDR1 and CDR2 are DFQATT and SNEGSKA (reference sequence). The CDR3 DNA reads TGCAGTGCCCCTAATGAAAAACTGTTTTTT. It translates to CSAPNEKLFF.

This clonotype was seen only a few times. The chain couples TRBV20-1 to TRBJ2-7; 7 nucleotides align to TRBD1. The CDR3 contains 15 residues. Germline-derived CDR1 and CDR2 are DFQATT and SNEGSKA (reference sequence). V dropped 3 bases and J dropped 0; count of bases not matched to a gene: 8. The CDR3 sequence: CSASAYRDSSYEQYF. The CDR3 coding sequence is TGCAGTGCTAGCGCTTACAGGGACAGCTCCTACGAGCAGTACTTC.